This TCR beta chain was recorded in a study of blood T cell repertoires in COVID-19. Study-wide background: Some COVID-19 samples were acute and others convalescent; all came from the United States, Italy and Spain.

The table came from immunoSEQ multiplex PCR; TCRdb's copy has only in-frame clones and leaves some out. This sample has roughly 160,000 clones, with roughly 90% found just once. V lost 4 bases, J lost 7 bases, and 13 bases lay in between. Germline V gives CDR1 SGHVS, CDR2 FQNEAQ. The CDR3 covers 13 residues. The chain links TRBV7-8 to TRBJ1-2, with a weak D call TRBD1 (5 bases). This clonotype was sampled from a man aged 18 to 29 with acute or convalescent COVID-19. Sequences were obtained from peripheral blood. The CDR3 DNA is TGTGCCAGCAGCTCCCGCCGCGGGGGTGGCTACACCTTC. Translated, it gives CASSSRRGGGYTF.